These 27 T cell receptor beta chains originate from one sample sequenced in a study of blood T cell repertoires in COVID-19. Some clones are missing from TCRdb's copy, which holds only in-frame ones; the method was immunoSEQ multiplex PCR. The data hold about 170,000 clones, with 83% observed a single time. The sample taken for sequencing was peripheral blood. Source of these receptors: a woman at least 80 years old with acute or convalescent COVID-19.

V gene TRBV27 combines with J gene TRBJ1-2; 7 nucleotides align to TRBD1. Germline CDR1 and CDR2: MNHEY and SMNVEV (reference sequence). Trimming at V came to 3 bases and at J to 7 bases, leaving 5 bases not matched to a gene. This CDR3 contains 13 residues. The CDR3 nucleotides read TGTGCCAGCAGTTTCGGAGGGGGCATTGGCTACACCTTC. It is translated as CASSFGGGIGYTF.

The chain employs TRBV10-3 and TRBJ2-7, with 7 bases fitting TRBD1. CDR1 is ENHRY and CDR2 is SYGVKD in the germline V gene. This CDR3 has 15 residues. The ends lost 6 bases at V and 2 bases at J; junction bases unmatched: 10. CDR3 sequence reads: CAISSSGQPTYEQYF. The CDR3 nucleotides read TGTGCCATCAGCTCTTCGGGACAGCCGACCTACGAGCAGTACTTC.

This clone was seen a handful of times. The chain recombines TRBV5-5 with TRBJ1-5, with D perhaps matching TRBD1 (5 bases). The CDR3 has 15 amino acids. Germline V gives CDR1 SGHKS, CDR2 YYEKEE (reference sequence). With 0 bases removed from V and 7 bases from J, the gap between germline ends came to 14 bases. CDR3 in amino acids: CASSLDGGEWQPQHF. In nucleotides, the CDR3 is TGTGCCAGCAGCTTGGACGGGGGGGAATGGCAGCCCCAGCATTTT.

This clone was observed a handful of times. The chain employs TRBV6-5 and TRBJ1-1; the D gene is possibly TRBD1 (5 bases). The CDR3 extends over 14 amino acids. The V and J ends lost 0 bases and 7 bases respectively, with 12 bases between them. Germline V gene sequence: CDR1 MNHEY, CDR2 SVGAGI. The CDR3 sequence: CASSYSGGGLEAFF. The CDR3 DNA is TGTGCCAGCAGTTACTCGGGGGGGGGACTTGAAGCTTTCTTT.

The chain uses TRBV19 and TRBJ2-3; TRBD2 matches 9 bases. Germline CDR1 reads LNHDA; CDR2 reads SQIVND (reference sequence). This CDR3 is 16 amino acids long. V dropped 5 bases and J dropped 4; count of bases not matched to a gene: 10. DNA for the CDR3: TGTGCCAGTAGTCCACCCGCGGGAGGGGTGGCAGATACGCAGTATTTT. The encoded protein is CASSPPAGGVADTQYF.

The chain has TRBV15 and TRBJ1-3; D is unclear. The germline V gene encodes CDR1 LNHNV and CDR2 YYDKDF (reference sequence). The CDR3 is made up of 10 amino acids. Trimming removed 10 bases at V and 8 bases at J, with 9 bases between. Written as DNA, the CDR3 is TGTGCCATTACTCGGGACACCATATATTTT. Translation gives CAITRDTIYF.

The chain joins TRBV4-3 to TRBJ1-2; tentative D call: TRBD1 (5 bases). This CDR3 spans 16 amino acids. Deletions cut 2 bases from V and 2 bases from J, with 15 bases between. Germline V gives CDR1 LGHNA, CDR2 YSLEER. The CDR3: CASSQSDSPRNYGYTF. The CDR3 region has the DNA TGCGCCAGCAGCCAATCCGACAGTCCTAGGAACTATGGCTACACCTTC.

CDR3 coding DNA: TGTGCCTGGAGTGTAGGGGGGAACACTGAAGCTTTCTTT. It specifies CAWSVGGNTEAFF. This chain links TRBV30 with TRBJ1-1, with a tentative D call TRBD1 (6 bases). CDR1 is GTSNPN, CDR2 SVGIG, per germline (reference sequence). The V end lost 0 bases, the J end lost 1 base, and 6 bases lay between the germline ends. The CDR3 totals 13 residues.

This chain uses TRBV6-1 with TRBJ1-6; possible D gene TRBD1, 5 bases. Germline assignment: CDR1 MNHNS and CDR2 SASEGT. The CDR3 is made up of 13 amino acids. Trimming cost V 2 bases and J 7 bases, with 6 bases left between them. This CDR3 reads CASSEQGNSPLHF. The CDR3 DNA is TGTGCCAGCAGTGAACAGGGAAATTCACCCCTCCACTTT.

This sequence joins TRBV3-1 (or the pseudogene TRBV3-2) and TRBJ1-3; D not certain. This CDR3 region has 16 residues. The V gene lost 0 bases and the J gene lost 4 bases, with 13 bases spanning the gap. CDR1 is LGHDT and CDR2 is YNNKEL in the germline V gene (reference sequence). CDR3 region: CASSQDRSGVGNTIYF. The CDR3 region has the DNA TGTGCCAGCAGCCAAGATCGATCAGGCGTCGGAAACACCATATATTTT.

The rearrangement joins TRBV7-2 to TRBJ2-5; TRBD2 aligns across 13 bases. Unmatched junction bases numbered 6, after V lost 0 bases and J lost 2 bases. The CDR3 loop spans 18 amino acids. Germline V CDR1 and CDR2: SGHTA, FQGNSA. DNA of the CDR3: TGTGCCAGCAGCTTAGCGCTTACTAGCGGGGGGGCTCAAGAGACCCAGTACTTC. This sequence encodes CASSLALTSGGAQETQYF.

The gene calls are TRBV2 and TRBJ2-2, with a tentative D call TRBD2 (6 bases). Germline CDR1 and CDR2: SNHLY and FYNNEI. Trimming removed 7 bases from V and 0 bases from J, with 12 bases in between. There are 15 residues in the CDR3. The CDR3 nucleotides are TGTGCCAGCACCTCGACTAGGTCGAACACCGGGGAGCTGTTTTTT. It translates to CASTSTRSNTGELFF.

V is TRBV3-1 (or the pseudogene TRBV3-2) and J is TRBJ1-2; D is possibly TRBD1 (5 bases). V was cut by 3 bases and J by 0 bases, with 11 bases left in between. Germline V gene lookup returns CDR1 LGHDT and CDR2 YNNKEL (reference sequence). CDR3 length: 15 residues. CDR3 nucleotide sequence: TGTGCCAGCAGCCACAGGGCCCTTACTAACTATGGCTACACCTTC. It is translated as CASSHRALTNYGYTF.

This sequence joins TRBV7-2 and TRBJ2-7, with 7 bases fitting TRBD1. CDR1 and CDR2 from the germline V gene are SGHTA and FQGNSA. The ends lost 5 bases at V and 0 bases at J; junction bases unmatched: 4. The CDR3 has 14 residues. CDR3 nucleotide sequence: TGTGCCAGCAGCAAGGACAGGAACTCCTACGAGCAGTACTTC. Protein sequence: CASSKDRNSYEQYF. Complete variable domain (other parts from reference TRBV7-2 and TRBJ2-7): GAGVSQSPSNKVTEKGKDVELRCDPISGHTALYWYRQSLGQGLEFLIYFQGNSAPDKSGLPSDRFSAERTGGSVSTLTIQRTQQEDSAVYLCASSKDRNSYEQYFGPGTRLTVT.

The genes are TRBV30 and TRBJ1-2; 9 bases map to TRBD1. V shed 2 bases, J shed 3 bases, and the junction held 13 bases outside the gene matches. The germline V gene has CDR1 GTSNPN and CDR2 SVGIG (reference sequence). The CDR3 is 17 amino acids. This CDR3 reads CAWSNPGQGFLDYGYTF. CDR3 DNA: TGTGCCTGGAGTAATCCGGGACAGGGATTCCTTGACTATGGCTACACCTTC.

J is TRBJ2-7 and V is TRBV19; D gene uncertain. The CDR3 contains 16 residues. V lost 3 bases and J lost 3, with 18 bases in between. Germline-derived CDR1 and CDR2 are LNHDA and SQIVND (reference sequence). The CDR3 DNA follows: TGTGCCAGTAGTATGTCGGGTATAAGCCCTTACTACGAGCAGTACTTC. Translating it yields CASSMSGISPYYEQYF.

This clone appeared once. The CDR3 sequence is CASSRLGANSPLHF. Here the CDR3 DNA reads TGTGCCAGCAGCCGACTAGGGGCTAATTCACCCCTCCACTTT. The chain employs TRBV14 and TRBJ1-6, with D possibly being TRBD1 (5 bases). Germline loops: CDR1 SGHDN, CDR2 FVKESK. Between the trimmed V and J ends, which lost 4 bases and 6 bases, there was a span of 10 bases. The CDR3 runs 14 residues.

The chain is built from TRBV5-6 and TRBJ2-7, with D perhaps matching TRBD2 (5 bases). V dropped 4 bases and J dropped 4 bases, with 15 bases sitting between them. The CDR3 spans 14 residues. Per the germline V gene, CDR1 is SGHDT and CDR2 is YYEEEE. The CDR3 loop reads CASSLGGSRYEQYF. The CDR3 region has the DNA TGTGCCAGCAGCCTAGGAGGTTCTAGGTACGAGCAGTACTTC.

This clone showed up just once. The chain couples TRBV5-1 to TRBJ2-7; TRBD2 matches at 7 bases. Per the germline V gene, CDR1 is SGHRS and CDR2 is YFSETQ. The CDR3 is 14 amino acids. The V segment lost 3 bases and the J segment 3 bases; nucleotides outside the gene matches: 6. CDR3: CASSYLGEGYEQYF. In DNA, the CDR3 is TGCGCCAGCAGCTACCTAGGGGAGGGCTACGAGCAGTACTTC.

The chain links TRBV5-1 to TRBJ2-2; a weak D match, TRBD1 (5 bases). This CDR3 region has 15 residues. Germline V lookup: CDR1 SGHRS, CDR2 YFSETQ. V lost 3 bases and J 0 bases, leaving 9 bases between the germline ends. The CDR3, as DNA: TGCGCCAGCAGCTCGACAGACGCGAACACCGGGGAGCTGTTTTTT. The encoded protein is CASSSTDANTGELFF.

The chain has TRBV19 and TRBJ1-2; D might be TRBD1 (5 bases). Per the germline V gene, CDR1 is LNHDA and CDR2 is SQIVND (reference sequence). CDR3 size: 15 residues. V was trimmed by 0 bases and J by 5 bases, leaving 13 bases between them. CDR3 sequence: CASSIEETGNYGYTF. CDR3 in DNA: TGTGCCAGTAGTATAGAGGAAACAGGAAATTATGGCTACACCTTC.

This clone has a single count. This chain connects TRBV3-1 (or the pseudogene TRBV3-2) to TRBJ2-3, with D possibly being TRBD2 (7 bases). V shed 3 bases and J shed 5 bases, with 15 bases lying between them. Germline assignment: CDR1 LGHDT and CDR2 YNNKEL (reference sequence). The CDR3 spans 15 residues. Here the CDR3 reads CASSHRWGGGDTQYF. For the CDR3, the DNA is TGTGCCAGCAGCCACCGATGGGGGGGCGGAGATACGCAGTATTTT.

The V and J genes are TRBV11-2 and TRBJ1-4; D is perhaps TRBD1 (6 bases). Germline CDR1 and CDR2: SGHAT and FQNNGV. The V end lost 5 bases, the J end lost 5 bases, and 12 bases lay between the germline ends. CDR3 length: 14 residues. CDR3 sequence: CASSSTGSNEKLFF. CDR3 nucleotides: TGTGCCAGCAGCAGCACAGGGTCGAATGAAAAACTGTTTTTT.

This clone occurred a few times. V is TRBV9 and J is TRBJ1-2; 9 bases are shared with TRBD1. Germline assignment: CDR1 SGDLS and CDR2 YYNGEE. With V trimmed by 4 bases and J by 3 bases, 4 bases remained unmatched. CDR3 length: 14 residues. The CDR3 DNA sequence: TGTGCCAGCAGCATCGGACAGGGGTACTATGGCTACACCTTC. This codes for CASSIGQGYYGYTF.

The genes are TRBV28 and TRBJ1-6; perhaps TRBD1 as D (6 bases). The CDR3 loop spans 14 amino acids. V lost 4 bases, J lost 6 bases, and 10 bases lay in between. CDR1 is MDHEN, CDR2 SYDVKM, per germline. CDR3 sequence: CASSSPGVNSPLHF. In nucleotides, the CDR3 is TGTGCCAGCAGTTCCCCAGGGGTTAATTCACCCCTCCACTTT.

This clone is a singleton in its sample. J is TRBJ2-1 and V is TRBV7-9, with TRBD2 identical over 9 bases. CDR1 is SEHNR and CDR2 is FQNEAQ in the germline V gene (reference sequence). Losses at the gene ends were 3 bases for V and 9 bases for J; bases not matched to a gene: 12. The CDR3 runs to 16 residues. The CDR3 loop is CASSFTSGLALGEQFF. In DNA form, the CDR3 reads TGTGCCAGCAGCTTCACTAGCGGACTAGCGCTCGGTGAGCAGTTCTTC.

V and J are TRBV29-1 and TRBJ2-1, with D unresolved. This CDR3 has 13 amino acids. V was clipped by 7 bases and J by 5 bases, with 15 bases between them. Germline assignment: CDR1 SQVTM and CDR2 ANQGSEA. DNA of the CDR3: TGCAGCGCTCGACAAATGGCCCACAATGAGCAGTTCTTC. This codes for CSARQMAHNEQFF.